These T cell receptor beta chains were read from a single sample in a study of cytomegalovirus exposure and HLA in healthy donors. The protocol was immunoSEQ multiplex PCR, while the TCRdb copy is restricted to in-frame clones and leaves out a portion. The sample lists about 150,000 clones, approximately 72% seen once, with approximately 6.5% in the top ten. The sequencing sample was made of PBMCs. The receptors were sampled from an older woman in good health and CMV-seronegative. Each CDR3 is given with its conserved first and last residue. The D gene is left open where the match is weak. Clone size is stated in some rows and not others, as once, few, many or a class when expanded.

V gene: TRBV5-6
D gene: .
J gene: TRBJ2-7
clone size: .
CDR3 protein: CASSLGASYEQYF
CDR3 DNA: TGTGCCAGCAGCTTGGGGGCCTCCTACGAGCAGTACTTC

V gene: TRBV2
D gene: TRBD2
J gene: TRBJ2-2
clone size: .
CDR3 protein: CASRKGLAGGPGELFF
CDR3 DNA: TGCGCCAGCAGAAAAGGACTAGCGGGGGGACCCGGGGAGCTGTTTTTT

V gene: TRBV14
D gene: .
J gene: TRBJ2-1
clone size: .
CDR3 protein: CASSQTAPKYNGQFF
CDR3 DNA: TGTGCCAGCAGCCAGACAGCTCCCAAATACAATGGGCAGTTCTTC

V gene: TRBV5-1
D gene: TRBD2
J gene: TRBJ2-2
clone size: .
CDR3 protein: CASSSGTRNTGELFF
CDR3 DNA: TGCGCCAGCAGCTCCGGGACTAGGAATACCGGGGAGCTGTTTTTT

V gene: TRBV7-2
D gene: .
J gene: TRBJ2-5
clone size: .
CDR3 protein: CASSPRASEETQYF
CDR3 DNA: TGTGCCAGCAGCCCCAGGGCTAGCGAGGAGACCCAGTACTTC

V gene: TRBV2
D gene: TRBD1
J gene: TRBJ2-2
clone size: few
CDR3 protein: CASKAQGTDTGELFF
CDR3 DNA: TGTGCCAGCAAAGCACAGGGGACGGACACCGGGGAGCTGTTTTTT

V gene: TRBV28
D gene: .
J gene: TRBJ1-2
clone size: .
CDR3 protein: CASSPEGYYGYTF
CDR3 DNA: TGTGCCAGCAGTCCCGAGGGATACTATGGCTACACCTTC

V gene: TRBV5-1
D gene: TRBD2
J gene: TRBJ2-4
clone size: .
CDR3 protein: CASSFNPPGTSDRLAKNIQYF
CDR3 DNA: TGCGCCAGCAGCTTCAACCCCCCCGGGACTAGCGACCGACTAGCCAAAAACATTCAGTACTTC

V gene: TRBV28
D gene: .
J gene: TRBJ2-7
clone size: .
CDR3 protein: CASSSPGGGDYEQYF
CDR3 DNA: TGTGCCAGCAGTTCACCTGGGGGAGGAGACTACGAGCAGTACTTC

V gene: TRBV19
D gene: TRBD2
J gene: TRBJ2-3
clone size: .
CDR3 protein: CASSLRSGGRATDTQYF
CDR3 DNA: TGTGCCAGTAGCCTCAGGTCCGGCGGGAGGGCCACAGATACGCAGTATTTT

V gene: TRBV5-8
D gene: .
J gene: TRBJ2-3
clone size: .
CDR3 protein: CASSLVRASNADTQYF
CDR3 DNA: TGTGCCAGCAGCTTGGTACGGGCTAGCAACGCAGATACGCAGTATTTT

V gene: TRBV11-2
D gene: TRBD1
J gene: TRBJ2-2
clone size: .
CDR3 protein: CASSFAPGQVIGELFF
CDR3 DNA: TGTGCCAGCAGCTTTGCCCCGGGACAGGTCATCGGGGAGCTGTTTTTT

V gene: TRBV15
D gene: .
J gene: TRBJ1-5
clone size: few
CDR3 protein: CATSSPGSSQPQHF
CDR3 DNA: TGTGCCACCAGCAGCCCAGGGTCGAGTCAGCCCCAGCATTTT

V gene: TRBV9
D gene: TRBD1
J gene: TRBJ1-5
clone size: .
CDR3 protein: CASSDGTGVQPQHF
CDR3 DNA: TGTGCCAGCAGCGACGGGACAGGGGTTCAGCCCCAGCATTTT

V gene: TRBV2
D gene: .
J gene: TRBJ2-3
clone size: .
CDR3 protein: CASSGGRDTQYF
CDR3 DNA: TGTGCCAGCAGTGGGGGCCGCGATACGCAGTATTTT

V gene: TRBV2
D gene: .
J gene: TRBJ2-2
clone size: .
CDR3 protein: CASTLARTGELFF
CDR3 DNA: TGTGCCAGCACCCTGGCACGAACCGGGGAGCTGTTTTTT

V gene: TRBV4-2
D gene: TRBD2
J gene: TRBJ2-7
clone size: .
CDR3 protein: CASSPSSGSGHEQYF
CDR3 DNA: TGTGCCAGCAGCCCATCTAGCGGGAGCGGCCACGAGCAGTACTTC

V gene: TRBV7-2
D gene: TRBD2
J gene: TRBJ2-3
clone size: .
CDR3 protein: CASSLAAGGRGTDTQYF
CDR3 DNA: TGTGCCAGCAGCTTAGCCGCGGGGGGCCGCGGCACAGATACGCAGTATTTT

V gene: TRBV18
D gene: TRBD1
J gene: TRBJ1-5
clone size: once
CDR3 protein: CASSPGQGLDQPQHF
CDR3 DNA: TGTGCCAGCTCACCCGGACAGGGGTTAGATCAGCCCCAGCATTTT

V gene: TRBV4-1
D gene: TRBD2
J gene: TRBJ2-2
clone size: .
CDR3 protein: CASSQLGTSGTGELFF
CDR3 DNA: TGCGCCAGCAGCCAACTTGGGACTAGCGGGACCGGGGAGCTGTTTTTT

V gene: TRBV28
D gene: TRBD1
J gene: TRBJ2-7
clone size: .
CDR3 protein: CASSIQGNHEQYF
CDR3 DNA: TGTGCCAGCAGTATACAGGGGAACCACGAGCAGTACTTC

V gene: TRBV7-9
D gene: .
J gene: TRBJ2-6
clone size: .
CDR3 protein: CASSLMSSGANVLTF
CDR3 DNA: TGTGCCAGCAGCTTAATGAGCTCTGGGGCCAACGTCCTGACTTTC

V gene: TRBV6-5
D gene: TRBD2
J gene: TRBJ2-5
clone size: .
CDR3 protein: CASSLGLAGGETQYF
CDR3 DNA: TGTGCCAGCAGTTTGGGACTAGCGGGCGGGGAGACCCAGTACTTC

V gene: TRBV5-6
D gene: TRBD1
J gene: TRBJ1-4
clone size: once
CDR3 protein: CASSLRDRGNEKLFF
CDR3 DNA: TGTGCCAGCAGCCTACGGGACAGGGGGAATGAAAAACTGTTTTTT

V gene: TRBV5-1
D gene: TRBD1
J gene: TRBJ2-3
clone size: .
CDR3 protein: CASSFSTGLSTDTQYF
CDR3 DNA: TGCGCCAGCAGCTTTTCGACAGGGTTGAGCACAGATACGCAGTATTTT

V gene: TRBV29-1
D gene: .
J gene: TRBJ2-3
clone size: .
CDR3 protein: CSVLVGPDTQYF
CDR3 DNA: TGCAGCGTGCTTGTGGGCCCAGATACGCAGTATTTT

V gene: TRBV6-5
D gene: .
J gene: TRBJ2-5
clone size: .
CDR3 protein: CASSYTGGQTQYF
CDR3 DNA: TGTGCCAGCAGTTATACCGGGGGGCAGACCCAGTACTTC

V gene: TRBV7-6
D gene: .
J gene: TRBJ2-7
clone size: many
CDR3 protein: CASSLGSSGEQYF
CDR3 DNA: TGTGCCAGCAGCCTGGGGAGTTCCGGCGAGCAGTACTTC

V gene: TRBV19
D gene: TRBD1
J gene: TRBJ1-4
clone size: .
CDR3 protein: CASSRSGTVREKLFF
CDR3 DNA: TGTGCCAGTAGTAGGTCCGGGACAGTGCGCGAAAAACTGTTTTTT

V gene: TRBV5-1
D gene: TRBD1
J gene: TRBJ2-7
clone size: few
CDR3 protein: CASSLAGQGATYEQYF
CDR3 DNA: TGCGCCAGCAGCTTGGCCGGCCAGGGGGCTACCTACGAGCAGTACTTC

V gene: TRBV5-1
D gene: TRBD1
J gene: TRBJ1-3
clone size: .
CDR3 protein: CASSLEGTVVSGNTIYF
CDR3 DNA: TGCGCCAGCAGCTTGGAGGGGACAGTTGTCTCTGGAAACACCATATATTTT

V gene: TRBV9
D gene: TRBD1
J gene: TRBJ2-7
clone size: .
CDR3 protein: CASSVGQGGGEQYF
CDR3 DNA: TGTGCCAGCAGCGTCGGACAGGGAGGTGGCGAGCAGTACTTC

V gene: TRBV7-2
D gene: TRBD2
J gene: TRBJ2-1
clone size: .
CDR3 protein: CASSLAGGGRSGRAPEQFF
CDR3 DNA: TGTGCCAGCAGCTTAGCCGGGGGGGGCAGAAGCGGGAGGGCCCCTGAGCAGTTCTTC

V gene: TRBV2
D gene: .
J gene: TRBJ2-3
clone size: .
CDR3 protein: CASSPERRDTQYF
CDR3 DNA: TGTGCCAGCAGCCCGGAGAGGCGGGATACGCAGTATTTT

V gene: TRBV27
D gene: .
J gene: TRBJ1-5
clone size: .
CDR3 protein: CASSLAGGPKVGQPQHF
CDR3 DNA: TGTGCCAGCAGTTTGGCGGGGGGCCCTAAGGTGGGTCAGCCCCAGCATTTT

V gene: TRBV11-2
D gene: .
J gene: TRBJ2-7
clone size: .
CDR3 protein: CASSLSMSSYEQYF
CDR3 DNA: TGTGCCAGCAGCTTAAGCATGAGCTCCTACGAGCAGTACTTC

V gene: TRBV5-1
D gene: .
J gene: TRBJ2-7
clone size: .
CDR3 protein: CASSQDVTSSYEQYF
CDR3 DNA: TGCGCCAGCAGCCAAGATGTTACCAGCTCCTACGAGCAGTACTTC

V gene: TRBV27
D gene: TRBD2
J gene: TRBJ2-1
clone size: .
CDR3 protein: CASSPRLAGYNEQFF
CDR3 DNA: TGTGCCAGCAGTCCCCGACTAGCGGGGTACAATGAGCAGTTCTTC

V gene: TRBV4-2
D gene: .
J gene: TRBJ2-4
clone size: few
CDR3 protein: CASSLIAKNIQYF
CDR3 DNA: TGTGCCAGCAGCCTCATAGCCAAAAACATTCAGTACTTC

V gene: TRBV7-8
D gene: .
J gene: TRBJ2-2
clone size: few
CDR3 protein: CASSLRAQGNTGELFF
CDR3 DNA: TGTGCCAGCAGCTTAAGGGCACAGGGGAACACCGGGGAGCTGTTTTTT

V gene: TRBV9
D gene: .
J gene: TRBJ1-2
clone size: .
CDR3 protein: CASSTTGRANYGYTF
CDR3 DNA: TGTGCCAGCAGCACTACAGGGAGGGCTAACTATGGCTACACCTTC

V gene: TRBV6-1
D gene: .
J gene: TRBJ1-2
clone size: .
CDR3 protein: CASRRQEPNYGYTF
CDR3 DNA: TGTGCCAGCCGTAGACAGGAGCCTAACTATGGCTACACCTTC

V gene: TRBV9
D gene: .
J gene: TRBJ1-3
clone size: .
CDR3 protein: CASSFLPRGGNTIYF
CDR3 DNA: TGTGCCAGCAGCTTCCTCCCAAGGGGCGGAAACACCATATATTTT

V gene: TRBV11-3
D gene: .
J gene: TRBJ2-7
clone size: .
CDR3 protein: CASSLGAGPSYEQYF
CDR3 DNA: TGTGCCAGCAGCTTAGGAGCGGGTCCTTCCTACGAGCAGTACTTC

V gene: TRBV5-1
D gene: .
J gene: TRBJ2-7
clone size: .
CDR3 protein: CASSVNQGISEQYF
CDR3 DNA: TGCGCCAGCAGCGTGAATCAGGGAATCTCCGAGCAGTACTTC

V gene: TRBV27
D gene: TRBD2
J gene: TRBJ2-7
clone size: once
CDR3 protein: CASSLPGLGEQYF
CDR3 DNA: TGTGCCAGCAGTTTACCGGGACTAGGCGAGCAGTACTTC

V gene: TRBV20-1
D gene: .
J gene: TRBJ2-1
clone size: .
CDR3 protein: CSARYLSEQFF
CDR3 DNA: TGCAGTGCCAGGTACCTGAGTGAGCAGTTCTTC

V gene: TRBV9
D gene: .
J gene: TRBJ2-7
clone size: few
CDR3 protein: CASSNPGQRDTYEQYF
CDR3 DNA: TGTGCCAGCAGCAACCCCGGACAGCGCGATACCTACGAGCAGTACTTC

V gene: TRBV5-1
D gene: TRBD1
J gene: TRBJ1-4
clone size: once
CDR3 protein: CASSPLTGLNEKLFF
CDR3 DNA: TGCGCCAGCAGCCCTTTGACAGGGCTTAATGAAAAACTGTTTTTT

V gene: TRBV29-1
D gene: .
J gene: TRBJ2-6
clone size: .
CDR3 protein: CSVGTGISGANVLTF
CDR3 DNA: TGCAGCGTTGGAACAGGCATCTCTGGGGCCAACGTCCTGACTTTC

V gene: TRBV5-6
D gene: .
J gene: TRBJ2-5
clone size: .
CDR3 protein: CASTPPGGPETQYF
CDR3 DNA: TGTGCCAGCACCCCTCCCGGGGGGCCGGAGACCCAGTACTTC

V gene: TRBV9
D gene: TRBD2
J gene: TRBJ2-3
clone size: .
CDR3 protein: CASSVSAGGPGDTQYF
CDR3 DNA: TGTGCCAGCAGCGTATCAGCGGGAGGGCCCGGAGATACGCAGTATTTT

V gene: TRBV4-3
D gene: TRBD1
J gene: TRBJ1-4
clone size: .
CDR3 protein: CASSQAGGKKLFF
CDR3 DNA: TGCGCCAGCAGCCAGGCAGGGGGGAAAAAACTGTTTTTT

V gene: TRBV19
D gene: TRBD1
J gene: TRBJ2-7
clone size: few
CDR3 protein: CASSPSRDRGHEQYF
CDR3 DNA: TGTGCCAGTAGCCCTTCGAGGGACAGGGGGCATGAGCAGTACTTC

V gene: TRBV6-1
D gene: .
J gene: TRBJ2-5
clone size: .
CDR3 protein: CASSEAGGRVETQYF
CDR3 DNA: TGTGCCAGCAGTGAAGCCGGAGGGCGAGTGGAGACCCAGTACTTC

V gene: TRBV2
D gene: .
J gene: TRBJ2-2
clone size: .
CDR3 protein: CASTPRGFTGELFF
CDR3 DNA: TGTGCCAGCACCCCTCGGGGGTTTACCGGGGAGCTGTTTTTT

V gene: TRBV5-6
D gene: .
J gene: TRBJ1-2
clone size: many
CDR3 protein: CASSPVGEGGYGYTF
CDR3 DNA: TGTGCCAGCAGCCCAGTCGGGGAGGGCGGCTATGGCTACACCTTC

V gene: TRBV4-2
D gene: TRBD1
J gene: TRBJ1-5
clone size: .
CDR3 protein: CASSLVRPRGTGTYSNQPQHF
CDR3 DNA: TGTGCCAGCAGCCTAGTTCGCCCTAGGGGGACAGGGACTTATAGCAATCAGCCCCAGCATTTT

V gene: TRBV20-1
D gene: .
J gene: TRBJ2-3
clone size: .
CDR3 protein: CSAKRDTQYF
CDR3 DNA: TGCAGTGCTAAGAGGGATACGCAGTATTTT